This T cell receptor (beta chain) was identified during a study of Ad26.COV2.S vaccination and SARS-CoV-2 variants (dated by TCRdb to the early 2020s). As for the study more broadly: Vaccine-arm donors were drawn from COV1001, a multicentre, randomized, double-blind, placebo-controlled phase I-IIa trial of Ad26.COV2.S in healthy adults. Ad26.COV2.S was administered intramuscularly at 5 x 10^10 or 1 x 10^11 viral particles, either as a single shot or as two shots given 56 days apart. TCRbeta repertoire sequencing was used to assess the specificity and breadth of SARS-CoV-2-reactive T cell receptors after Ad26.COV2.S vaccination. The TCR-sequenced set comprised approximately 30 samples: 19 Ad26.COV2.S vaccine recipients, 5 placebo recipients and 8 SARS-CoV-2 convalescent individuals. Trial participants were randomized into five groups of five, in which low-dose or high-dose Ad26.COV2.S was given once or twice, or placebo was given on both occasions. Investigators remained blinded to trial group allocation during experiments and outcome assessment.

From the germline V gene (reference sequence), CDR1 is LNHDA and CDR2 is SQIVND. V gives up 4 bases and J gives up 1 base, and the segment between their germline ends measures 15 bases. The CDR3 starts with the cysteine, ends with the phenylalanine, and has 16 residues. CDR3 DNA only is kept here, 48 bases in frame from base 1. The immunoSEQ Assay was the method used to sequence TCRbeta CDR3 regions. After extraction, genomic DNA underwent amplification by bias-controlled multiplex PCR, followed by high-throughput sequencing. As for how the authors treated the data: Collapsing and filtering of sequences were performed to quantify the absolute abundance of each unique TCRbeta CDR3 region. T cell fraction was estimated by normalizing TCRbeta template counts to usable DNA, which was measured by amplifying reference genes present in all nucleated cells. Repertoire TCRs were annotated as SARS-CoV-2-specific by exact matching of V gene, CDR3 amino acid sequence and J gene to a known reactive TCR set. The reference SARS-CoV-2 TCR set came from MIRA and was filtered for enrichment in COVID-19-positive ImmuneCODE repertoires, removing public or cross-reactive TCRs. Using the MIRA antigens, annotated TCRs were further analysed by specific ORF or by position within an ORF. Breadth was defined as annotated unique rearrangements over total unique productive rearrangements; depth was the summed frequency of those rearrangements. TCR breadth was compared between groups using two-sided Wilcoxon rank-sum tests. Sourced from immuneACCESS, this table was stored by TCRdb with only in-frame sequences that have V and J called. A share of the clones is absent; for the studies checked, an unresolved V gene accounts for under half, and the remainder has no known explanation. That table is the source of V, J and clone size, and D and trimming were worked out from the DNA. The sample has about 470,000 clones on record, roughly 87% of them singletons. The ten largest account for about 4.1% of the sample.

Only one count was recorded for this clone. The clone's antigen remains unknown. No base qualities exist here, and no much larger clone lies one base off it. Points the paper makes about the study in general: Compared with placebo recipients, Ad26.COV2.S recipients showed higher spike-specific TCR breadth (P = 0.0014). The authors noted that total T cell responses may have been underestimated by the TCR breadth and depth analyses. Vaccine and placebo recipients had similar non-spike TCR breadth, a finding consistent with the vaccine containing only spike. The study was not powered for comparison of responses between vaccine doses or regimens. After vaccination, spike-specific CD8+ and CD4+ T cell responses were reported to show substantial breadth.

The treatment or condition label on this specimen signifies: about 20 received Ad26.COV2.S at low or high dose, single or two shots; about 5 received placebo; per-sample allocation not given. Repertoires of vaccine and placebo recipients were sequenced from samples collected on day 63 after the first injection. Between 29 July and 7 August 2020, Cohort 1b enrolled approximately 26 adults aged 18-55 years at one site in Boston, USA. As a vaccine, Ad26.COV2.S was a replication-incompetent adenovirus type 26 vector that expressed a prefusion-stabilized SARS-CoV-2 spike protein derived from the original Wuhan strain.

This clonotype was sampled from a person aged 18-60 years who received the Ad26.COV2.S COVID-19 vaccine or a placebo. The input for sequencing was peripheral blood, taken in a trial of Ad26.COV2.S vaccine versus placebo. In this chain, TRBV19 is recombined with TRBJ2-3; D gene: possibly TRBD1, on 6 matching bases. The DNA is TGTGCCAGTAGTACCTACCGAGGGGGTGGCACAGATACGCAGTATTTT. Its coded protein is CASSTYRGGGTDTQYF.